The source of this TCR beta chain is a study of blood T cell repertoires in COVID-19. Clones were sequenced by immunoSEQ multiplex PCR, and TCRdb holds only the in-frame ones, with some missing. The table lists under 250,000 clones, around nine tenths of them singletons. V was pared by 7 bases and J by 0 bases, with 12 bases between. The CDR3 is 14 residues long. Per germline, CDR1 SEHNR and CDR2 FQNEAQ (reference sequence). The chain couples TRBV7-9 to TRBJ1-1; a weak D match, TRBD1 (5 bases). The TCR originated in a woman aged 55-69 years who had recovered from COVID-19. Sequenced material: peripheral blood. CDR3 in amino acids: CASIWEGMNTEAFF. The CDR3 DNA follows: TGTGCCAGCATCTGGGAGGGGATGAACACTGAAGCTTTCTTT.